These T cell receptor beta chains were read from a single sample in a study of T cell repertoires and HLA-DP antigens. The assay was immunoSEQ multiplex PCR, and TCRdb's table has in-frame clones only and misses some. In the table there are about 110,000 clones, 80% to 95% of which are singletons. The antigens these receptors bind are not known. The sample was CD4+ T cells from PBMCs. These receptors all come from a woman between 18 and 29 years old in good health and CMV-seronegative. The conserved cysteine and the conserved F or W are not part of the CDR3 here. D genes are given only for firm matches. Rows may omit the clone size; those that give it use once, few, many or a size class.

clone_size d_call v_call cdr3_aa
- - TRBV30 AWSGLYSNQPQH
- - TRBV7-6 ASSRTVGDTGELF
- - TRBV4-1 ASSQGPDTTEQF
- - TRBV28 ASTPSRASLNEQF
- TRBD2 TRBV19 ASSPLAGGVKNIQY
- TRBD1 TRBV18 ASSRQGQPQH
- - TRBV6-6 ASRRQMGSYEQY
- - TRBV7-3 ASSANSADTQY
few - TRBV19 ASRSWPKETQY
- TRBD1 TRBV11-3 ASSARTGGGETQY
- - TRBV7-8 ASSLSAAKNTEAF
- TRBD2 TRBV7-2 ASSLTFGGRAFYEQY
- TRBD1 TRBV29-1 SVVGQLTEAF
- - TRBV5-6 ASSFLGDPYNEQF
- - TRBV5-5 ASSLPTATSGNTIY
- - TRBV7-2 ASSLVTRQSNEKLF